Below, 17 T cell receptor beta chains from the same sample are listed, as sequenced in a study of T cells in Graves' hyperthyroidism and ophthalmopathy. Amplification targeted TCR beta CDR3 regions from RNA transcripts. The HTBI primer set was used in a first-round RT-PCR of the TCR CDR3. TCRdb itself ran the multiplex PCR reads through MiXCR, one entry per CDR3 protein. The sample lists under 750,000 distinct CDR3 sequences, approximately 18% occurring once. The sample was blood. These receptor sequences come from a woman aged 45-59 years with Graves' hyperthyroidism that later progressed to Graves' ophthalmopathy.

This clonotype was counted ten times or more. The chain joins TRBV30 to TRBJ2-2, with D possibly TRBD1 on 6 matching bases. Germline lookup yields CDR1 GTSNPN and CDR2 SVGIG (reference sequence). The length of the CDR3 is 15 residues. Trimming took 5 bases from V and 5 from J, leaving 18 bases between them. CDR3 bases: TGTGCCTGGCAAAGAGGACAGATATCAACCGGGGAGCTGTTTTTT. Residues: CAWQRGQISTGELFF.

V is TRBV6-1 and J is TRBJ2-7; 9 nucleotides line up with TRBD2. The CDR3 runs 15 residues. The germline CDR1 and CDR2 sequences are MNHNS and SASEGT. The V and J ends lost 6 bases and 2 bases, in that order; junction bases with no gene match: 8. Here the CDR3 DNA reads TGTGCCAGCAGCTCCGGGACTAGCATCGCCTACGAGCAGTACTTC. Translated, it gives CASSSGTSIAYEQYF.

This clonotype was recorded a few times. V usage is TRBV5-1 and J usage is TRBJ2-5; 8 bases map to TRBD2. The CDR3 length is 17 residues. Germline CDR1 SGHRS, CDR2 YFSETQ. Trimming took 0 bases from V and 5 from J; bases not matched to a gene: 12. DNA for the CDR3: TGCGCCAGCAGCTTGGCCCGCGGGGGGTCCCTGGGGGAGACCCAGTACTTC. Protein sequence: CASSLARGGSLGETQYF. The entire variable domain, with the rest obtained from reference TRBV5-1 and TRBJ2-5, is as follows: KAGVTQTPRYLIKTRGQQVTLSCSPISGHRSVSWYQQTPGQGLQFLFEYFSETQRNKGNFPGRFSGRQFSNSRSEMNVSTLELGDSALYLCASSLARGGSLGETQYFGPGTRLLVL.

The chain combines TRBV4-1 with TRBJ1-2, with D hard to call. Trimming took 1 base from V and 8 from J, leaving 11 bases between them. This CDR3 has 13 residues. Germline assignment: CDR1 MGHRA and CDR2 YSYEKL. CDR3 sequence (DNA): TGCGCCAGCAGCCAAGTAGAGGGCGACGGCTACACCTTC. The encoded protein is CASSQVEGDGYTF.

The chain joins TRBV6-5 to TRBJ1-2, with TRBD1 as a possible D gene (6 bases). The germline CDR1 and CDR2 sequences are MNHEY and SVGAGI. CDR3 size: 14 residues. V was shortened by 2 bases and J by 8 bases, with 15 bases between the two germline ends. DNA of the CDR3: TGTGCCAGCAGTTACCAGTCAGGGGCTGCCGGCTACACCTTC. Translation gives CASSYQSGAAGYTF.

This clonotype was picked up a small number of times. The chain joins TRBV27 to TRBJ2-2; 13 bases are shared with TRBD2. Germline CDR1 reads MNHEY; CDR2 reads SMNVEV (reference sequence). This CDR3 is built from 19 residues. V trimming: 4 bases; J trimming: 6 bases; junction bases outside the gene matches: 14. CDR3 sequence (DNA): TGTGCCAGCAGTTCAGTTGCCGGACTAGCGGGGGACTCACCCGGGGAGCTGTTTTTT. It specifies CASSSVAGLAGDSPGELFF.

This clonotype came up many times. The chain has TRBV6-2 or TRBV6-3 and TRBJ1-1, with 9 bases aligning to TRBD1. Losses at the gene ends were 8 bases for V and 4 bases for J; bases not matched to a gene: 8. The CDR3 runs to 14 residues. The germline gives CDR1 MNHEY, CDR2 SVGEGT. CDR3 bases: TGTGCCAGCGGAAATACAGGGGGCCGCACTGAAGCTTTCTTT. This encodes CASGNTGGRTEAFF.

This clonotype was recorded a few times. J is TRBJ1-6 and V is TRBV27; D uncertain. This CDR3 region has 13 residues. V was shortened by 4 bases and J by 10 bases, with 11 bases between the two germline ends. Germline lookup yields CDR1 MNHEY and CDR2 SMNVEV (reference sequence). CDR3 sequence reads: CASSYGVRSPLHF. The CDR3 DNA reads TGTGCCAGCAGTTACGGGGTCCGGTCACCCCTCCACTTT.

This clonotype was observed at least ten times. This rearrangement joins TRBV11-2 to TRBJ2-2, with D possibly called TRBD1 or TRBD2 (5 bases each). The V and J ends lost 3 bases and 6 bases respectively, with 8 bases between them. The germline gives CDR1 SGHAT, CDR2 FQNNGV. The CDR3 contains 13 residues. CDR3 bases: TGTGCCAGCAGCTTTTGGGGGTCCGGGGAGCTGTTTTTT. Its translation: CASSFWGSGELFF. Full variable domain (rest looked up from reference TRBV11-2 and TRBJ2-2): EAGVAQSPRYKIIEKRQSVAFWCNPISGHATLYWYQQILGQGPKLLIQFQNNGVVDDSQLPKDRFSAERLKGVDSTLKIQPAKLEDSAVYLCASSFWGSGELFFGEGSRLTVL.

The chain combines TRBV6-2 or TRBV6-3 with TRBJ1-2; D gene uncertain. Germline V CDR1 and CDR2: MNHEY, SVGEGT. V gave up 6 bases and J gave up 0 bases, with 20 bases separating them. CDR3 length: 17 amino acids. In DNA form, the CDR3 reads TGTGCCAGCAGCTCGCCCCAGAGCGCAGGAACTAACTATGGCTACACCTTC. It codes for CASSSPQSAGTNYGYTF.

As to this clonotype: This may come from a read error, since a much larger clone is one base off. The CDR3 coding sequence is TGTGCCAGCAGTGAATGGCCAGCCGAGACCCAGTACTTC. Protein product: CASSEWPAETQYF. The V and J genes are TRBV2 and TRBJ2-5, with D unclear. Trimming cost V 2 bases and J 5 bases, with 9 bases left between them. Germline values: CDR1 SNHLY, CDR2 FYNNEI. The CDR3 sequence is 13 residues long.

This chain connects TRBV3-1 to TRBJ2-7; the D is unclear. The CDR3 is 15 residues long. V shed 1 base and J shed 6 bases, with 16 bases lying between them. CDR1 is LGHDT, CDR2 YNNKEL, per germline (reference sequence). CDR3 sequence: CASSQAGWAACEQYF. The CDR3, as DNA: TGTGCCAGCAGCCAAGCTGGCTGGGCTGCGTGCGAGCAGTACTTC.

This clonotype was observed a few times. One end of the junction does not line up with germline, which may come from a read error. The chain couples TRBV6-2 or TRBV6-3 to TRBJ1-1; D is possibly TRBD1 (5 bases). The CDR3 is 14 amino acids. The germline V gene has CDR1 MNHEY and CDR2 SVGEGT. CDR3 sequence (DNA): TGTGCCAGCAGTTACTCGTCAGGGAACACTGGAGCTTTCTTT. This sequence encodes CASSYSSGNTGAFF.

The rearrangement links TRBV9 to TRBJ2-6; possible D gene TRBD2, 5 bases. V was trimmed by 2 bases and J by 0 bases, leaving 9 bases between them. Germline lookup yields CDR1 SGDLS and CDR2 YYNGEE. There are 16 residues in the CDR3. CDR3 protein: CASSVPRDSGANVLTF. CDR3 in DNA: TGTGCCAGCAGCGTCCCTCGGGACTCTGGGGCCAACGTCCTGACTTTC. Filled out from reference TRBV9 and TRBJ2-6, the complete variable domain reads DSGVTQTPKHLITATGQRVTLRCSPRSGDLSVYWYQQSLDQGLQFLIQYYNGEERAKGNILERFSAQQFPDLHSELNLSSLELGDSALYFCASSVPRDSGANVLTFGAGSRLTVL.

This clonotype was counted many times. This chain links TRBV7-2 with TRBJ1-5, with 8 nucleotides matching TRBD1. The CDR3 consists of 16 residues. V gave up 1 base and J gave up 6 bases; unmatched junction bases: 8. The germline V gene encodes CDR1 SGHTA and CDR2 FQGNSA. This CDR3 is CASSLGGQGSVQPQHF. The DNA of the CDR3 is TGTGCCAGCAGCTTAGGAGGACAGGGAAGCGTTCAGCCCCAGCATTTT. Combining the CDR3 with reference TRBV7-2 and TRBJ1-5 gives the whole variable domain GAGVSQSPSNKVTEKGKDVELRCDPISGHTALYWYRQSLGQGLEFLIYFQGNSAPDKSGLPSDRFSAERTGGSVSTLTIQRTQQEDSAVYLCASSLGGQGSVQPQHFGDGTRLSIL.

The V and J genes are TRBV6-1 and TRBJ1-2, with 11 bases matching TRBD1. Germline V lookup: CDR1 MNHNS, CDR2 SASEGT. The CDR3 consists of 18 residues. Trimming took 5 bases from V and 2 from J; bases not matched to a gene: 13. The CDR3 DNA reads TGTGCCAGCAGTACTATCCCGGGACAGGGGGGGGGGAACTATGGCTACACCTTC. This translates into CASSTIPGQGGGNYGYTF.

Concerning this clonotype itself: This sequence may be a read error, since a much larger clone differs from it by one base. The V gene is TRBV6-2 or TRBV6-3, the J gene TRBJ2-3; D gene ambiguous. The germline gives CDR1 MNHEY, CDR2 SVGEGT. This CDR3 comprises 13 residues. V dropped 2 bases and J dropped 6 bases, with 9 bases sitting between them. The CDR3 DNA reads TGTGCCAGCAGTTACCCCCTTCTGGATACGCAGTATTTT. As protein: CASSYPLLDTQYF.